This T cell receptor beta chain was profiled in a study of cytomegalovirus exposure and HLA in healthy donors (TCRdb year 2017). Looking at the study overall: An earlier analysis of roughly 570 of the donors reported roughly 300 Gb of sequence data and 100 million to 120 million unique TCR beta sequences obtained from approximately 180 million T cells. The genetic ancestry cluster associated with self-reported Caucasian donors included around four fifths of the 398 genotyped donors. The number of typed donors differed by locus: roughly 629-640 for A, B, C, DRB1 and DQB1; about 520 for DQA1; 606 for DPA1; and about 450 for DPB1. To predict cytomegalovirus infection status, the study brought together high-throughput TCR immunosequencing, statistical association of individual TCRs with disease status, and machine learning. The later analysis used no new phenotypic data to find candidate immune exposures, relying instead on TCR beta sequences and their occurrence across donors. On average, 235,054 unique TCR beta nucleotide sequences were sequenced per donor among about 400 genotyped donors of the cohort, with around 19% of those sequences being non-productive. The T cell repertoires of some 700 subjects were profiled by immunosequencing and related to cytomegalovirus serostatus. A handful of DR-DQ haplotypes were handled as single units for association and clustering because linkage in the cohort was strong. The study was designed to test whether signatures of past pathogen exposure could be identified by cataloging public T cell receptors. All discovery cohort repertoires had been generated on a single sequencing platform. In addition to the first cohort of 500 to 850 subjects, a separate validation cohort of 120 different subjects was used. A later genetic analysis took genome-wide SNP genotypes for about three fifths of the roughly 670 donors and used that subset as a discovery cohort. HLA typing covered class I and class II loci at four-digit resolution. In an earlier analysis of 550 to 700 of the donors, high-throughput TCR beta sequencing was used to judge whether each TCR beta V gene segment behaved as functional or pseudogenic. To study patterns of TCR occurrence, a later analysis re-analyzed previously published TCR beta repertoires from 666 donors and added high-resolution HLA genotyping. Alongside the repertoire data, information on donor age, sex, ethnicity and CMV serostatus was compiled. An early release that covered around 590 HLA-typed donors contained approximately 290 gigabases of sequencing data and 70 million to 100 million unique TCR sequences. Overall study results and their limits: The 87-base-pair reads could not distinguish some IMGT-functional V segments, including TRBV6-2 and TRBV6-3, so those segments were excluded. Immune exposure information for the cohort was limited to CMV serostatus. Because some donors lacked HLA typing at each locus, the association tests relied only on the typed subset. Assigning TCR associations to individual alleles was difficult when HLA alleles, especially DR and DQ, strongly co-occurred. Because counts were too low, seventeen rarely observed V segments, including chromosome 9 orphons, were excluded from the earlier analysis of 587 of the donors. In an earlier analysis of 587 of the donors, most TCR beta V segments appeared in productive rearrangements about 90% or about 30% of the time, broadly matching IMGT annotations. A later genetic analysis reported fewer N-insertions in productive TCRs among donors in an Asian-associated ancestry cluster than the approximately 700-donor mean. In a later analysis, TCR association rates were found to vary across HLA loci, with the most associated TCRs seen for DRB1 alleles and the fewest for HLA-C alleles. The classifier was reported to diagnose cytomegalovirus status with high specificity and sensitivity in both the original cohort and the validation cohort. The study gave a list of some 150 TCR beta chains associated with cytomegalovirus. A later analysis reported that several top co-occurrence clusters appeared linked to parvovirus B19, influenza, CMV and Epstein-Barr virus. Roughly uniform sequencing depth across donors was assumed in presence/absence analyses, although this assumption may not hold. In a later analysis, HLA-associated TCR beta chains were found to be more clonally expanded and to have lower generation probabilities than equally common non-associated chains. Most CMV-associated TCR beta chains appeared to be HLA-restricted in a later analysis, and the HLA associations seemed to be driven largely by CMV exposure. Correlated functional status among segregating V segments might reflect linkage disequilibrium, but an unknown experimental factor could not be ruled out. A further reported finding was that TCR beta sequences accurately predicted the HLA-A and HLA-B alleles for most subjects in the first cohort. Across donors, most TCR sequences were observed very rarely, whereas some public TCRs were present in many individuals. Specific HLA alleles were associated with about 17,000 TCR beta sequences at a false discovery rate of 0.05 in a later analysis. A few of the identified cytomegalovirus-associated TCR beta chains were confirmed in vitro to be specific for cytomegalovirus antigens. The cohort was sequenced for TCR beta chains only, and without alpha or paired-chain data the features that could be detected were limited. A cluster of highly shared sequence variants was judged likely to represent a technical artifact of the sequencing pipeline. The authors suggested that the approach could potentially be generalized to other disease states and immunological phenotypes. In a later genetic analysis, a missense DCLRE1C variant was associated with V-gene and J-gene trimming of TCR beta chains, and the association was replicated in an independent cohort.

The cohort comprised 670 or so healthy bone marrow donors. Cohort members were all nominally healthy when sampled, although unrecorded immune exposures were likely present. The donor tested CMV seronegative and was one of the 352 seronegative cohort members. A peripheral blood sample was collected from each donor, and TCR beta sequencing was performed on peripheral blood mononuclear cells. Genomic DNA was extracted from the blood cell samples with the Qiagen DNeasy Blood Extraction Kit. Library construction relied on the immunoSEQ multiplex PCR assay. A mixture of 60 forward primers for TCR Vbeta segments and 13 reverse primers for TCR Jbeta segments was used in the multiplex PCR. The CDR3 region of rearranged TCR beta genes was amplified from genomic DNA by a multiplex PCR assay. The Illumina HiSeq System was used to sequence the amplified TCR beta libraries as 87-base-pair reads. As for the authors' bioinformatics: A later analysis counted approximately 74 million unique TCR beta chains across the 700 or so repertoires, and around 9.9 million of these chains were shared by at least two donors. A nearest-neighbor algorithm error-corrected the raw reads and collapsed the reads into unique sequences, merging closely related sequences to remove PCR and sequencing errors. CDR3 sequences were aligned to IMGT reference sequences to assign V, D and J gene segments. Each retained sequence needed at least a six-nucleotide match to both a V gene segment and a J gene segment. Rearrangements were called productive when the CDR3 lacked stop codons and stayed in frame with V and J; all others were non-productive. CDR3 was defined according to IMGT convention as the region running from the second conserved V-encoded cysteine to the conserved J-encoded phenylalanine. The earlier analysis of about 590 of the donors excluded sequences that lacked an unambiguous match to a single V gene segment. In an earlier analysis of several hundred of the donors, a V segment was called functional when productive rearrangements were above 56.7%, and segregating when the standard deviation between donors exceeded 5%. To diagnose cytomegalovirus status from the catalog of TCR beta chain sequences, a statistical classification framework was built. In a later analysis, V and J genes were assigned by comparing TCR nucleotide sequences against IMGT/GENE-DB human TR gene sequences. The TCRdist pipeline was used in a later analysis to assign CDR3 sequences and most-parsimonious VDJ recombination scenarios. In a later analysis, every TCR beta chain was defined by the combination of its CDR3 amino acid sequence and its V-gene family, and reads without a unique V-gene family were dropped. To address suspected cross-contamination and a sequencing artifact, a later analysis removed approximately 590 highly shared, low-generation-probability nucleotide sequences. In a later analysis, a clonal expansion index was calculated for each public chain from normalized within-repertoire ranks of inferred template counts. In a later analysis, generation probabilities were computed using a VDJ recombination model fitted to out-of-frame rearrangements, and the results were checked against IGoR. A later analysis scored TCR-TCR, TCR-HLA and TCR-CMV co-occurrence with hypergeometric tests, applying a repertoire-size bias correction to TCR pairs. False discovery rates were estimated in a later analysis by permuting HLA or CMV assignments 20 times. A later analysis grouped co-occurring TCRs with DBSCAN, adding TCRdist sequence similarity when clustering within HLA-allele-positive subsets. Repertoires with fewer than 30,000 or more than 120,000 public chains were left out of co-occurrence clustering, as were four to six repertoires with anomalous nucleotide sharing. The table was pulled from immuneACCESS by TCRdb, which kept in-frame rearrangements only. Such tables lose some clones; where checked, under half of the loss comes from unresolved V genes, and the rest has no known cause. V and J calls and clone size are as listed in that table; D and trimming were resolved from the DNA. The sample table shows 81,000 or so clones, and more than 70% are seen once. Jointly, the top ten make up roughly 4.2% of the sample.

With respect to this clone: Its antigen remains unidentified. No much larger clone exists at a distance of one base, and base qualities are not known.

The germline V gene (reference sequence) sets CDR1 to SSHAT and CDR2 to FNYEAQ. Here V drops 2 bases and J drops 1 base, and the junction holds 0 bases not matched to any gene. Spanning cysteine to phenylalanine, the CDR3 consists of 14 amino acids. Just the 42-base CDR3 DNA is kept, in frame starting at base 1. This TCR derives from a man in his sixties in good health and CMV-seronegative. Material for sequencing was PBMCs. Recombination joined TRBV7-7 with TRBJ2-5; TRBD2 lines up with 8 middle nucleotides. The nucleotide sequence reads TGTGCCAGCAGCTTACTAGCGGGCCAAGAGACCCAGTACTTC. This translates into CASSLLAGQETQYF.